Listed below are T cell receptor beta chains from one sample, sequenced in a study of graft-versus-host responses after intestinal transplantation. Sequenced by immunoSEQ multiplex PCR; TCRdb stores in-frame clones only, minus some. The repertoire holds about 120,000 clones, about 93% seen once, with around 0.12% in the top ten. Antigen specificity for these receptors is unknown. The sequencing used unstimulated CD4+ T cells sorted from spleen or lymph node cells, collected before intestinal transplant. The source of these receptors is a human donor who received an intestinal transplant. CDR3s include the opening cysteine and the closing phenylalanine or tryptophan. Fields, in order: V gene, clone size, J gene, D gene, CDR3 protein, CDR3 DNA. A D gene is named only where the DNA matches it firmly. Rows give clone size only sometimes, using once, few, many, or a class for an expanded clone.

TRBV15	NA	TRBJ2-7	TRBD1	CATSRGPGQGLYEQYF	TGTGCCACCAGCAGAGGTCCGGGACAGGGTCTCTACGAGCAGTACTTC
TRBV27	NA	TRBJ2-7	NA	CASSSTTEPEQYF	TGTGCCAGCAGTAGCACTACGGAGCCCGAGCAGTACTTC
TRBV5-4	NA	TRBJ1-6	NA	CASSLLVAIGLHSPLHF	TGTGCCAGCAGCTTGTTAGTTGCGATAGGTCTTCATTCACCCCTCCACTTT
TRBV30	NA	TRBJ2-3	TRBD2	CAWSGGTSGYTQYF	TGTGCCTGGAGTGGGGGGACTAGCGGATATACGCAGTATTTT
TRBV27	NA	TRBJ2-1	TRBD2	CASSTWDYYSYNEQFF	TGTGCCAGCAGTACCTGGGACTACTACTCTTACAATGAGCAGTTCTTC
TRBV5-1	NA	TRBJ2-2	TRBD2	CASSSPGLARNTGELFF	TGCGCCAGCAGCTCACCTGGACTAGCGAGAAACACCGGGGAGCTGTTTTTT
TRBV2	NA	TRBJ1-4	TRBD1	CASSVGQGSGKLFF	TGTGCCAGCAGTGTTGGACAGGGTTCCGGAAAACTGTTTTTT
TRBV7-3	NA	TRBJ2-1	NA	CASRQGSLLYNEQFF	TGTGCCAGCAGACAGGGATCTCTCCTCTACAATGAGCAGTTCTTC
TRBV11-1	NA	TRBJ2-7	NA	CASSADSKISYEQYF	TGTGCCAGCAGCGCGGACAGCAAGATCTCCTACGAGCAGTACTTC
TRBV5-1	NA	TRBJ2-7	TRBD2	CASSSPLAGGPRATYEQYF	TGCGCCAGCAGCTCTCCCCTAGCGGGAGGGCCCAGAGCCACCTACGAGCAGTACTTC
TRBV7-2	NA	TRBJ1-2	NA	CASSEQEGVGYTF	TGTGCCAGCAGCGAACAAGAGGGAGTTGGCTACACCTTC
TRBV7-9	NA	TRBJ2-2	NA	CASSFGGGELFF	TGTGCCAGCAGCTTCGGGGGCGGGGAGCTGTTTTTT
TRBV6-1	NA	TRBJ2-1	NA	CASSEKGGGASSYNEQFF	TGTGCCAGCAGTGAAAAGGGGGGAGGCGCTAGCTCCTACAATGAGCAGTTCTTC
TRBV7-9	NA	TRBJ1-4	TRBD1	CASSSGTARPTNEKLFF	TGTGCCAGCAGCTCCGGGACAGCCAGGCCAACTAATGAAAAACTGTTTTTT
TRBV7-8	NA	TRBJ1-2	NA	CASSSETGMRYTF	TGTGCCAGCAGCTCAGAAACAGGGATGCGGTACACCTTC
TRBV7-9	NA	TRBJ1-2	TRBD1	CASSTGQGVNYGYTF	TGTGCCAGCAGCACAGGACAGGGGGTAAACTATGGCTACACCTTC
TRBV30	NA	TRBJ2-7	NA	CAWSVAYEQYF	TGTGCCTGGAGTGTCGCTTACGAGCAGTACTTC
TRBV6-6	NA	TRBJ2-7	NA	CASSYSMGLPSYEQYF	TGTGCCAGCAGTTACTCAATGGGCCTTCCATCCTACGAGCAGTACTTC
TRBV18	NA	TRBJ2-7	TRBD2	CASSPGTSGSLFDYEQYF	TGTGCCAGCTCTCCCGGGACTAGCGGGAGCCTATTTGACTACGAGCAGTACTTC
TRBV18	NA	TRBJ2-1	NA	CASSLSSLNSPYNEQFF	TGTGCCAGCTCACTTTCCTCTTTGAACAGTCCTTACAATGAGCAGTTCTTC
TRBV7-9	NA	TRBJ2-7	NA	CASSSSYRFYEQYF	TGTGCCAGCAGCTCCTCCTACCGGTTCTACGAGCAGTACTTC
TRBV28	NA	TRBJ2-7	NA	CASSPGGRYEQYF	TGTGCCAGCAGCCCCGGGGGTAGGTACGAGCAGTACTTC
TRBV30	NA	TRBJ2-1	NA	CAWRDHNEQFF	TGTGCCTGGAGGGACCACAATGAGCAGTTCTTC
TRBV28	NA	TRBJ2-1	TRBD1	CASSLSGQGRNEQFF	TGTGCCAGCAGTTTATCGGGACAGGGGAGAAATGAGCAGTTCTTC
TRBV7-7	NA	TRBJ2-3	NA	CASSFRGHTDTQYF	TGTGCTAGCAGCTTCCGGGGGCACACAGATACGCAGTATTTT
TRBV5-1	NA	TRBJ1-1	NA	CASRVEAMNTEAFF	TGCGCCAGCAGAGTGGAGGCTATGAACACTGAAGCTTTCTTT
TRBV6-1	NA	TRBJ1-3	NA	CASSVTDGGNTIYF	TGTGCCAGCAGCGTAACGGACGGGGGAAACACCATATATTTT
TRBV6-1	NA	TRBJ2-1	NA	CASSEINGNEQFF	TGTGCCAGCAGTGAAATTAACGGGAATGAGCAGTTCTTC
TRBV27	once	TRBJ1-4	NA	CASSSVPHSTGKLFF	TGTGCCAGCAGTTCAGTTCCTCATAGTACTGGGAAACTGTTTTTT
TRBV9	NA	TRBJ2-3	TRBD2	CASDTGGNTDTQYF	TGTGCCAGCGATACGGGGGGGAACACAGATACGCAGTATTTT
TRBV7-6	NA	TRBJ2-5	TRBD2	CASSLEGTSGSETQYF	TGTGCCAGCAGCTTAGAAGGGACTAGCGGGAGTGAGACCCAGTACTTC
TRBV7-9	NA	TRBJ1-4	TRBD1	CASSPGQGALSNEKLFF	TGTGCCAGCAGCCCTGGACAGGGGGCGCTTAGTAATGAAAAACTGTTTTTT
TRBV30	NA	TRBJ2-1	NA	CAWGGLYNEQFF	TGTGCCTGGGGGGGACTTTACAATGAGCAGTTCTTC
TRBV2	NA	TRBJ1-2	TRBD1	CASRGQAPYGYTF	TGTGCCAGCAGAGGACAGGCCCCCTATGGCTACACCTTC
TRBV30	NA	TRBJ1-1	NA	CAWVARMNTEAFF	TGTGCCTGGGTGGCCAGGATGAACACTGAAGCTTTCTTT
TRBV5-1	NA	TRBJ1-1	NA	CASSSFNTEAFF	TGCGCCAGCAGTTCGTTTAACACTGAAGCTTTCTTT
TRBV5-1	NA	TRBJ2-2	NA	CASSLAEALTPANTGELFF	TGCGCCAGCAGCTTGGCCGAGGCCCTCACCCCCGCGAACACCGGGGAGCTGTTTTTT
TRBV15	NA	TRBJ2-1	NA	CATSRGTGTGSANEQFF	TGTGCCACCAGCAGAGGGACCGGGACGGGTTCGGCTAATGAGCAGTTCTTC
TRBV19	few	TRBJ1-2	NA	CASRMFHGYTF	TGTGCCAGTAGGATGTTCCATGGCTACACCTTC
TRBV5-4	once	TRBJ2-7	NA	CASSRGRGRSAYEQYF	TGTGCCAGCAGCCGAGGTAGGGGGAGGTCGGCATACGAGCAGTACTTC
TRBV11-2	NA	TRBJ2-7	NA	CASSLVSGTPSYEQYF	TGTGCCAGCAGCTTAGTATCCGGGACACCCTCCTACGAGCAGTACTTC
TRBV9	NA	TRBJ1-1	NA	CASSVAPGNTEAFF	TGTGCCAGCAGCGTAGCTCCAGGCAACACTGAAGCTTTCTTT